This T cell receptor (beta chain) comes out of a study of blood T cells in healthy people across ages. Study-wide points: Unsorted PBMC material precluded a definitive naive versus antigen-experienced comparison.

Remarks on this clonotype: Its specificity is not known. One end of the junction varies from germline; a read error may be responsible.

Sample-barcoded 5' priming and a J-beta primer mix drove a second PCR of 7 to 11 cycles. MiXCR was run by TCRdb on the 5' RACE reads, yielding one entry per CDR3 protein. The repertoire holds around 1,800,000 distinct CDR3 sequences, roughly 43% seen once, with 23% in the top ten. The CDR3 has 15 residues. Germline V gene sequence: CDR1 MNHEY, CDR2 SMNVEV (reference sequence). Sequenced: blood. The chain uses TRBV27 and TRBJ2-7; either TRBD1 or TRBD2 may fit D (5 bases each). The sequence was collected from a human donor in good health. CDR3 nucleotides: TGTGCCAGCAGTTTATGGGGGATGCCAACTGACGAGCAGTGCTTC. Its translation is CASSLWGMPTDEQCF.